Reported below is one T cell receptor (beta chain). What it binds is unknown. V trimming: 7 bases; J trimming: 7 bases; junction bases outside the gene matches: 9. The CDR3 runs 13 residues. Germline loops: CDR1 GTSNPN, CDR2 SVGIG (reference sequence). The record originates from a study of cytomegalovirus exposure and HLA in healthy donors. Study conclusions and caveats: Within an earlier analysis, most TCR beta V segments proved productive either about 90% or about 30% of the time.

The PCR made use of 60 Vbeta and 13 Jbeta primers. Profiled with immunoSEQ multiplex PCR; TCRdb holds only in-frame clones, not every one. The sample includes 85,000 to 130,000 clones, over 65% of them seen just once. The sequenced sample was PBMCs. The sequence derives from a woman in her thirties or forties in good health and CMV-seronegative. The chain couples TRBV30 to TRBJ2-1, with TRBD2 identical over 8 bases. CDR3 in amino acids: CASMGTSVNEQFF. The DNA of the CDR3 is TGTGCCTCCATGGGGACTAGTGTTAATGAGCAGTTCTTC.